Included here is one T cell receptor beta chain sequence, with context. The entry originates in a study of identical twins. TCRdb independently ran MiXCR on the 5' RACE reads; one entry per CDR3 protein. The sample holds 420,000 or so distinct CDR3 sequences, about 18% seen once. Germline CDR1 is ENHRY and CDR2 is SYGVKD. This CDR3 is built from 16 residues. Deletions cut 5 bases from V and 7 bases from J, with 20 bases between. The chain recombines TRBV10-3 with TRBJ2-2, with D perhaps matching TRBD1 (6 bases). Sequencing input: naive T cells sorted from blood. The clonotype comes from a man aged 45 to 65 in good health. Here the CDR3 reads CAISSTGFRTGGELFF. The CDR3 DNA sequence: TGTGCCATCAGTTCAACAGGGTTCAGAACCGGCGGGGAGCTGTTTTTT.